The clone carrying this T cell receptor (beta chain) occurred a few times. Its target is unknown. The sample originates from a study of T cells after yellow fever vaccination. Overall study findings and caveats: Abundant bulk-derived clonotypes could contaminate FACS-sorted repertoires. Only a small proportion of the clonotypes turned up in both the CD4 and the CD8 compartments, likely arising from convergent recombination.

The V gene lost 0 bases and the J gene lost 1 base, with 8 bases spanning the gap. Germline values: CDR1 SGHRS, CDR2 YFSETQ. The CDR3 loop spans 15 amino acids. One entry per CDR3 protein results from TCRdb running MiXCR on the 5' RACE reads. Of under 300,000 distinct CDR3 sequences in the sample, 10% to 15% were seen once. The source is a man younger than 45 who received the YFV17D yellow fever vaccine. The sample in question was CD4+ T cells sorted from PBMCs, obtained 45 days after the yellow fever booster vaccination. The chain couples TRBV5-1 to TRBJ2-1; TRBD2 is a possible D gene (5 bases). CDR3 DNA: TGCGCCAGCAGCTTGGTGGTAGCGTCCTACAATGAGCAGTTCTTC. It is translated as CASSLVVASYNEQFF.